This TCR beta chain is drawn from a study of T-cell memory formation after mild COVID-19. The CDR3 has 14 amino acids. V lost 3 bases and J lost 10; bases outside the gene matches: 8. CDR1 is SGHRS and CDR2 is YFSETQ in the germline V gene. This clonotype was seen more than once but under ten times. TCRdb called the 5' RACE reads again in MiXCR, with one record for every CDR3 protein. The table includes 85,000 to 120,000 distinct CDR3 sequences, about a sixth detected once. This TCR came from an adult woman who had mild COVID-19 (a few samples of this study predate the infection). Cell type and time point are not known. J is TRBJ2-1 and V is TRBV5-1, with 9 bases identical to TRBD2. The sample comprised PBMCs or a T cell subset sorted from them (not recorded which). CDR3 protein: CASSSFSGSDEQFF. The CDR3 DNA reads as TGCGCCAGCAGCTCTTTTAGCGGGAGTGACGAGCAGTTCTTC. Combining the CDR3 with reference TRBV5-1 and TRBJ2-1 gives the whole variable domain KAGVTQTPRYLIKTRGQQVTLSCSPISGHRSVSWYQQTPGQGLQFLFEYFSETQRNKGNFPGRFSGRQFSNSRSEMNVSTLELGDSALYLCASSSFSGSDEQFFGPGTRLTVL.